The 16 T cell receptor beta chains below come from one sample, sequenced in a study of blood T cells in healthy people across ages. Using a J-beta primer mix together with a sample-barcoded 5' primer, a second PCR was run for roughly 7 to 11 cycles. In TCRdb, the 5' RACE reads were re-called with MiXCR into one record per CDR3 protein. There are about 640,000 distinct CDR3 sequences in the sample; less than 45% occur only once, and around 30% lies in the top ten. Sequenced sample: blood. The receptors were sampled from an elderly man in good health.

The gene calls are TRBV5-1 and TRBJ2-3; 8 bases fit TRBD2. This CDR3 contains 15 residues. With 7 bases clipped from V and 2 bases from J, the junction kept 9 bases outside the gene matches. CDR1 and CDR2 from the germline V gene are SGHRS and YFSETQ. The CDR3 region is CASGSTSGFTDTQYF. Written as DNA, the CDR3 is TGCGCCAGCGGCTCAACTAGCGGTTTCACAGATACGCAGTATTTT.

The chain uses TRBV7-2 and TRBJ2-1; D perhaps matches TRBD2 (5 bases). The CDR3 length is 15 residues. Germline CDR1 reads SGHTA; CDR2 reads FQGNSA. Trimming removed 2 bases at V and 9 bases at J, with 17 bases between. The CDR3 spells CASSLMATEGPEQFF. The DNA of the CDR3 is TGTGCCAGCAGCTTAATGGCTACTGAGGGCCCTGAGCAGTTCTTC.

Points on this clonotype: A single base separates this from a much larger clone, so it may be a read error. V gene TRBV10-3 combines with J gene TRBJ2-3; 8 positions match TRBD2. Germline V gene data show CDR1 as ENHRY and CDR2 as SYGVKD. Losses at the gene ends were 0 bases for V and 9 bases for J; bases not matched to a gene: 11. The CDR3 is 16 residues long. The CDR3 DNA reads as TGTGCCATCAGTGAGTCTCTTAGCGGGATAGGAGAGACGCAGTATTTT. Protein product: CAISESLSGIGETQYF.

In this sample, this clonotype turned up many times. The CDR3 reads CASSLDKLQGNTQYF. Written as DNA, the CDR3 is TGTGCCAGCAGTTTAGATAAGCTCCAAGGCAATACGCAGTATTTT. This chain uses TRBV28 with TRBJ2-3; D remains ambiguous. Germline V lookup: CDR1 MDHEN, CDR2 SYDVKM. Trimming took off 2 bases at V and 7 bases at J, with 16 bases between the two ends. The length of the CDR3 is 15 residues.

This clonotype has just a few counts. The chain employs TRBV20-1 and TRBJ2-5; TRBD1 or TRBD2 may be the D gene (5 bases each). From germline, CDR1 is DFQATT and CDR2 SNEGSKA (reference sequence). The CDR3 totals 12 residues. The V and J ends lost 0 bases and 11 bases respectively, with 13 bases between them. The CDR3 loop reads CSARDLGWGQYF. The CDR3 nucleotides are TGCAGTGCTAGAGATCTGGGGTGGGGGCAGTACTTC.

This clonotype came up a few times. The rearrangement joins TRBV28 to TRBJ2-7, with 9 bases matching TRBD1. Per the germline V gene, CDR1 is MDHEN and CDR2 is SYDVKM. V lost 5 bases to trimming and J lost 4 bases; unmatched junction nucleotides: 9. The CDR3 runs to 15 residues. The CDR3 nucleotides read TGTGCCAGCAGTGACACCCCCGGGACAGGGTACGAGCAGTACTTC. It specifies CASSDTPGTGYEQYF.

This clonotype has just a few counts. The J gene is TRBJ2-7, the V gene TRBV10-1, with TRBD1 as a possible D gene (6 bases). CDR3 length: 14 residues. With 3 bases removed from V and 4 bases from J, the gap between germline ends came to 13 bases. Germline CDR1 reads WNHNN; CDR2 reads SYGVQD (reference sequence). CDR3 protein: CASSDPTGNYEQYF. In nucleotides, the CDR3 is TGCGCCAGCAGTGACCCTACAGGGAATTACGAGCAGTACTTC.

For the CDR3, the DNA is TGTGCCACCAGTGATTTGGGGCGCGGGATGAATGAGCAGTTCTTC. Protein sequence: CATSDLGRGMNEQFF. The V call is TRBV24-1, the J call TRBJ2-1; tentative D call: TRBD2 (6 bases). The CDR3 loop spans 15 amino acids. The V gene lost 0 bases and the J gene lost 7 bases, with 12 bases spanning the gap. CDR1 KGHDR and CDR2 SFDVKD come from the germline V gene.

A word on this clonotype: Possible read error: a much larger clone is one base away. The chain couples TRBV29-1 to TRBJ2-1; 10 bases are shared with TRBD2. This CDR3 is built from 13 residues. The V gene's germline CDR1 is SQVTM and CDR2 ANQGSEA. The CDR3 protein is CCVVLAGVNEQFF. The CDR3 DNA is TGCTGCGTTGTCCTAGCGGGAGTTAATGAGCAGTTCTTC.

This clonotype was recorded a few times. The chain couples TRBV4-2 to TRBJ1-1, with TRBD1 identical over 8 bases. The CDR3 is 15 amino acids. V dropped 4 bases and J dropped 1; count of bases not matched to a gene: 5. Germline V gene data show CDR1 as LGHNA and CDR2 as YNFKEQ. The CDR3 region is CASSLRTGRNTEAFF. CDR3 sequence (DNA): TGTGCCAGCAGCCTCCGGACAGGGAGGAACACTGAAGCTTTCTTT.

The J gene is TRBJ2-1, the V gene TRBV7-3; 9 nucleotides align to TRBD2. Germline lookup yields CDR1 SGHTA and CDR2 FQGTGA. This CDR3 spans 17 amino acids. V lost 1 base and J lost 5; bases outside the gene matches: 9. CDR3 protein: CASSLNTPAGGNNEQFF. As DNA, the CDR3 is TGTGCCAGCAGCTTAAACACCCCAGCGGGGGGAAACAATGAGCAGTTCTTC. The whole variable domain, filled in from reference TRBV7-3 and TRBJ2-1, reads GAGVSQTPSNKVTEKGKYVELRCDPISGHTALYWYRQSLGQGPEFLIYFQGTGAADDSGLPNDRFFAVRPEGSVSTLKIQRTERGDSAVYLCASSLNTPAGGNNEQFFGPGTRLTVL.

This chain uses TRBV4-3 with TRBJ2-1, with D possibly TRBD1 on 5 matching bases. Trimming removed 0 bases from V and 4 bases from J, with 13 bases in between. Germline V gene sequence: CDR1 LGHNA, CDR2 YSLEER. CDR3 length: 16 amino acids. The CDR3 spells CASSQELGQIYNEQFF. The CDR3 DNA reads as TGCGCCAGCAGCCAAGAGCTGGGGCAAATTTACAATGAGCAGTTCTTC.

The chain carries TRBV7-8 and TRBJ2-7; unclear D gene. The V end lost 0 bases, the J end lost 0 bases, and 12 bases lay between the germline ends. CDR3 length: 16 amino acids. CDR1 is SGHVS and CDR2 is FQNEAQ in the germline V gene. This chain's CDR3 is CASSLARPGDSYEQYF. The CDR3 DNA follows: TGTGCCAGCAGCTTAGCGCGGCCAGGAGACTCCTACGAGCAGTACTTC.

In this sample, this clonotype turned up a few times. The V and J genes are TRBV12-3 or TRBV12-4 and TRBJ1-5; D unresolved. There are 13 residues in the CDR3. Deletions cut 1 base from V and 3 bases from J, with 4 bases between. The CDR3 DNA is TGTGCCAGCAGTTTAGGGACCAATCAGCCCCAGCATTTT. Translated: CASSLGTNQPQHF.

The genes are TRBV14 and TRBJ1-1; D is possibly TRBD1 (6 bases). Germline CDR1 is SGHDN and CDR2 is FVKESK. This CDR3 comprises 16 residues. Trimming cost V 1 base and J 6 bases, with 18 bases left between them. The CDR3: CASSQARGRGAAEAFF. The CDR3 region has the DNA TGTGCCAGCAGCCAAGCAAGGGGCAGGGGCGCGGCTGAAGCTTTCTTT.

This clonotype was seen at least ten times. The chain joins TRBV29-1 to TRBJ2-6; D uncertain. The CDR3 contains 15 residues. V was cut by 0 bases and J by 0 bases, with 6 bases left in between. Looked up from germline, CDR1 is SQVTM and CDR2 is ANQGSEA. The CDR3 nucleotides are TGCAGCGTTGAAGATTGGGTCTCTGGGGCCAACGTCCTGACTTTC. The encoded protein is CSVEDWVSGANVLTF.